A single sample is the source of the 30 T cell receptor beta chains below, sequenced in a study of tumor-infiltrating lymphocytes in localized non-small cell lung cancer (dated by TCRdb to about 2021). Library generation was performed with the immunoSEQ multiplex PCR assay. TCRdb provides this immuneACCESS table in a form limited to in-frame rearrangements. Some clones are lacking; in checked studies, under half of them reflect an unresolved V gene, and why the rest are absent is not known. The sample table shows 11,000 or so clones, and around 86% are seen once. Together, the top ten hold about 7.8% of the sample. Material for sequencing was uninvolved lung tissue not adjacent to the tumor. Receptors were obtained from a human donor with non-small cell lung cancer.

The chain recombines TRBV2 with TRBJ1-4; the D gene is possibly TRBD1 (5 bases). The CDR3 totals 13 residues. Germline V gene lookup returns CDR1 SNHLY and CDR2 FYNNEI. The V end was cut by 8 bases, the J end by 3 bases, with 10 bases between. CDR3 in amino acids: CASLAGPNEKLFF. CDR3 bases: TGTGCCAGCCTGGCAGGGCCTAATGAAAAACTGTTTTTT.

In this sample, this clone turned up once. V gene TRBV15 combines with J gene TRBJ1-2, with 10 bases that match TRBD1. V was pared by 3 bases and J by 6 bases, with 7 bases of the junction left unmatched. CDR1 is LNHNV, CDR2 YYDKDF, per germline (reference sequence). The CDR3 has 15 amino acids. The CDR3 DNA follows: TGTGCCACCAGCAGGCCGGGACAGGGGATAAATGGCTACACCTTC. Amino acids: CATSRPGQGINGYTF. The full variable domain, its missing parts supplied by reference TRBV15 and TRBJ1-2, is DAMVIQNPRYQVTQFGKPVTLSCSQTLNHNVMYWYQQKSSQAPKLLFHYYDKDFNNEADTPDNFQSRRPNTSFCFLDIRSPGLGDTAMYLCATSRPGQGINGYTFGSGTRLTVV.

The chain employs TRBV30 and TRBJ1-2, with TRBD1 as a possible D gene (6 bases). The CDR3 spans 15 residues. The V end lost 2 bases, the J end lost 14 bases, and 27 bases lay between the germline ends. In germline, CDR1 is GTSNPN, CDR2 SVGIG (reference sequence). The CDR3 is CAWSRSGGQPSGGTF. DNA of the CDR3: TGTGCCTGGAGTAGAAGCGGGGGGCAACCTAGCGGGGGAACCTTC.

The DNA for the CDR3 is TGTGCCAGCAGCTTAGGGAGGGAGGGCTACACCTTC. Protein product: CASSLGREGYTF. This chain links TRBV7-6 with TRBJ1-2, with D uncertain. The V end lost 1 base, the J end lost 8 bases, and 8 bases lay between the germline ends. The CDR3 is 12 amino acids. Germline CDR1 SGHVS, CDR2 FNYEAQ.

This clone was observed a single time. The chain joins TRBV28 to TRBJ2-5; 7 bases align to TRBD2. The germline V gene has CDR1 MDHEN and CDR2 SYDVKM. V was clipped by 4 bases and J by 5 bases; unmatched bases: 10. CDR3 length: 15 amino acids. The CDR3 here is CASSSPTSAGETQYF. The CDR3 bases are TGTGCCAGCAGTTCACCAACTAGCGCGGGGGAGACCCAGTACTTC.

The rearrangement links TRBV2 to TRBJ1-2, with D unclear. CDR1 SNHLY and CDR2 FYNNEI come from the germline V gene. V was cut by 1 base and J by 4 bases, with 4 bases left in between. This CDR3 is built from 12 residues. Here the CDR3 reads CASSEDIYGYTF. In nucleotides, the CDR3 is TGTGCCAGCAGTGAAGATATCTATGGCTACACCTTC.

The chain is built from TRBV4-1 and TRBJ2-6; D is perhaps TRBD2 (5 bases). The germline gives CDR1 MGHRA, CDR2 YSYEKL. The CDR3 has 15 residues. Deletions cut 1 base from V and 4 bases from J, with 8 bases between. As DNA, the CDR3 is TGCGCCAGCAGCCAAGCCCCGGGGGGGGCCAACGTCCTGACTTTC. Protein: CASSQAPGGANVLTF.

The V and J genes are TRBV5-4 and TRBJ1-1, with unresolved D. V was clipped by 0 bases and J by 1 base, with 7 bases between them. The CDR3 is 14 amino acids. CDR1 and CDR2 from the germline V gene are SGHNT and YYREEE (reference sequence). CDR3 sequence (DNA): TGTGCCAGCAGCTTGGGACTTCGGAACACTGAAGCTTTCTTT. It is translated as CASSLGLRNTEAFF.

The rearrangement uses TRBV6-5 and TRBJ1-6, with 9 bases identical to TRBD1. The CDR3 contains 14 residues. V was pared by 5 bases and J by 9 bases, with 5 bases of the junction left unmatched. Germline CDR1 reads MNHEY; CDR2 reads SVGAGI. CDR3 loop: CASSTGQGSSPLHF. For the CDR3, the DNA is TGTGCCAGCAGTACGGGACAGGGTAGTTCACCCCTCCACTTT.

A note on this clone: Other DNA sequences in the sample encode the same CDR3. The V gene is TRBV6-5, the J gene TRBJ1-3; D is possibly TRBD1 (6 bases). The CDR3 length is 12 residues. The germline CDR1 and CDR2 sequences are MNHEY and SVGAGI. V gave up 6 bases and J gave up 4 bases, with 7 bases separating them. DNA of the CDR3: TGTGCCAGCAGGGGACAAGGAAACACCATATATTTT. This encodes CASRGQGNTIYF.

The chain couples TRBV7-2 to TRBJ2-5, with D tentatively TRBD1 or TRBD2 (5 bases each). V was clipped by 5 bases and J by 5 bases, with 12 bases between them. The CDR3 has 13 residues. The germline CDR1 and CDR2 sequences are SGHTA and FQGNSA. In DNA form, the CDR3 reads TGTGCCAGCAGCCGGGACCCAGCCGAGACCCAGTACTTC. Translation gives CASSRDPAETQYF.

The chain carries TRBV18 and TRBJ2-5; D possibly uses TRBD1 or TRBD2 (6 bases each). CDR1 KGHSH and CDR2 LQKENI come from the germline V gene. V dropped 1 base and J dropped 10 bases, with 10 bases sitting between them. The CDR3 runs 12 residues. CDR3 loop: CASSPQKGGQYF. The DNA of the CDR3 is TGTGCCAGCTCACCACAGAAGGGGGGCCAGTACTTC.

The V gene is TRBV11-2, the J gene TRBJ2-5, with D perhaps TRBD2 (6 bases). This CDR3 comprises 16 residues. Germline V gene sequence: CDR1 SGHAT, CDR2 FQNNGV. V lost 6 bases and J 4 bases, leaving 21 bases between the germline ends. Here the CDR3 DNA reads TGTGCCAGCAGGCCTCTCGCCGGGACTCCCACAGAGACCCAGTACTTC. Its protein product is CASRPLAGTPTETQYF. Full variable domain (remainder filled in from reference TRBV11-2 and TRBJ2-5): EAGVAQSPRYKIIEKRQSVAFWCNPISGHATLYWYQQILGQGPKLLIQFQNNGVVDDSQLPKDRFSAERLKGVDSTLKIQPAKLEDSAVYLCASRPLAGTPTETQYFGPGTRLLVL.

J is TRBJ1-2 and V is TRBV16, with D possibly being TRBD1 (5 bases). Germline loops: CDR1 KGHSY, CDR2 FQNENV. V gave up 4 bases and J gave up 4 bases, with 16 bases separating them. The CDR3 has 15 residues. The CDR3 DNA reads TGTGCCAGCAGCCCGAAATTAGACAGCCTCTATGGCTACACCTTC. Residues: CASSPKLDSLYGYTF.

The chain joins TRBV6-1 to TRBJ1-2; TRBD1 matches 8 bases. Germline V gene sequence: CDR1 MNHNS, CDR2 SASEGT. The trim removed 6 bases at V and 3 bases at J, leaving 3 bases unmatched. This CDR3 has 13 residues. The CDR3 nucleotides read TGTGCCAGCAGCTTGACAGGGGACTATGGCTACACCTTC. It is translated as CASSLTGDYGYTF.

The genes are TRBV14 and TRBJ2-3; 8 bases map to TRBD2. This CDR3 region has 14 residues. The V and J ends lost 4 bases and 3 bases, in that order; junction bases with no gene match: 3. Germline assignment: CDR1 SGHDN and CDR2 FVKESK. The CDR3 loop reads CASSLAGLTDTQYF. CDR3 DNA sequence: TGTGCCAGCAGCCTAGCGGGGCTTACAGATACGCAGTATTTT.

This rearrangement joins TRBV27 to TRBJ2-3, with TRBD2 matching 9 bases. The CDR3 has 15 amino acids. The V gene end was trimmed by 6 bases and the J gene end by 2 bases; junction bases not matched to a gene: 6. Germline CDR1 is MNHEY and CDR2 is SMNVEV (reference sequence). This CDR3 reads CASRKAGGLTDTQYF. As DNA, the CDR3 is TGTGCCAGCAGGAAAGCGGGGGGACTCACAGATACGCAGTATTTT.

This chain's CDR3 is CARSLNEGGNYGYTF. CDR3 nucleotides: TGTGCCAGAAGCTTAAATGAGGGTGGTAACTATGGCTACACCTTC. The rearrangement uses TRBV5-3 and TRBJ1-2; D gene ambiguous. TRBV5-3 is classed as an ORF, of uncertain function. V lost 2 bases, J lost 1 base, and 12 bases lay in between. The length of the CDR3 is 15 residues.

The chain links TRBV5-6 to TRBJ1-6; D remains unclear. Germline CDR1 and CDR2: SGHDT and YYEEEE. V lost 0 bases, J lost 7 bases, and 8 bases lay in between. This CDR3 has 14 amino acids. Written as DNA, the CDR3 is TGTGCCAGCAGCTTGGGGCAGAGCAATTCACCCCTCCACTTT. Its translation: CASSLGQSNSPLHF.

V and J are TRBV5-1 and TRBJ2-3, with D maybe TRBD1 (6 bases). Per the germline V gene, CDR1 is SGHRS and CDR2 is YFSETQ. This CDR3 contains 14 residues. Trimming took off 3 bases at V and 2 bases at J, with 10 bases between the two ends. The CDR3 DNA reads as TGCGCCAGCAGCTCTGGGACATACACAGATACGCAGTATTTT. Translated: CASSSGTYTDTQYF.

This clone was picked up one time. In DNA, the CDR3 is TGCGCCAGCAGCTTAGGACAGGGAGGCACCGGGGAGCTGTTTTTT. Protein: CASSLGQGGTGELFF. This chain uses TRBV5-1 with TRBJ2-2; 8 bases are shared with TRBD1. CDR1 and CDR2 from the germline V gene are SGHRS and YFSETQ. V shed 2 bases, J shed 4 bases, and the junction held 4 bases outside the gene matches. CDR3 length: 15 amino acids.

This clone was seen just once. The chain is built from TRBV4-1 and TRBJ1-5; D unclear. Trimming cost V 1 base and J 2 bases, with 24 bases left between them. The length of the CDR3 is 20 residues. In germline, CDR1 is MGHRA, CDR2 YSYEKL. CDR3 in amino acids: CASSQGIFGPHPWGNQPQHF. CDR3 sequence (DNA): TGCGCCAGCAGCCAAGGAATATTCGGGCCGCATCCCTGGGGCAATCAGCCCCAGCATTTT.

The chain combines TRBV4-1 with TRBJ2-2, with 11 bases identical to TRBD1. The CDR3 length is 16 residues. The germline V gene has CDR1 MGHRA and CDR2 YSYEKL. The junction had 4 bases not matched to a gene; V was cut back by 0 bases and J by 7 bases. The CDR3 bases are TGCGCCAGCAGCCAAGAATGGACAGGGGGCATCGGGGAGCTGTTTTTT. Translation gives CASSQEWTGGIGELFF.

The chain is built from TRBV11-2 and TRBJ2-2; TRBD1 matches 7 bases. Unmatched junction bases numbered 8, after V lost 5 bases and J lost 2 bases. Per germline, CDR1 SGHAT and CDR2 FQNNGV. CDR3 size: 16 residues. CDR3 region: CASSLLDRANTGELFF. The CDR3 DNA is TGTGCCAGCAGCCTTCTCGACAGGGCAAACACCGGGGAGCTGTTTTTT.

This chain links TRBV5-1 with TRBJ2-5; D perhaps matches TRBD1 (6 bases). The CDR3 has 13 residues. Per the germline V gene, CDR1 is SGHRS and CDR2 is YFSETQ. Trimming removed 2 bases at V and 3 bases at J, with 8 bases between. The CDR3 bases are TGCGCCAGCAGCTTACAGGGAAAAGAGACCCAGTACTTC. Encoded protein: CASSLQGKETQYF. Looking up the rest from reference TRBV5-1 and TRBJ2-5 gives the full variable domain: KAGVTQTPRYLIKTRGQQVTLSCSPISGHRSVSWYQQTPGQGLQFLFEYFSETQRNKGNFPGRFSGRQFSNSRSEMNVSTLELGDSALYLCASSLQGKETQYFGPGTRLLVL.

This clone was counted a single time. V gene TRBV11-2 combines with J gene TRBJ1-2; D perhaps matches TRBD1 (5 bases). V lost 0 bases and J 0 bases, leaving 8 bases between the germline ends. The CDR3 has 15 amino acids. CDR1 and CDR2 (germline): SGHAT, FQNNGV. Here the CDR3 reads CASSLERGPNYGYTF. The CDR3, as DNA: TGTGCCAGCAGCTTAGAGAGGGGTCCTAACTATGGCTACACCTTC.

The CDR3 sequence is CASCPSVRTLYEQYF. CDR3 in DNA: TGTGCCAGCTGCCCGAGTGTGCGGACCCTATACGAGCAGTACTTC. The chain combines TRBV6-1 with TRBJ2-7; no clear D. Germline V gene lookup returns CDR1 MNHNS and CDR2 SASEGT. The V end was cut by 8 bases, the J end by 4 bases, with 21 bases between. The CDR3 is 15 residues long.

V is TRBV5-1 and J is TRBJ1-2, with a possible D match to TRBD1 (6 bases). The CDR3 is made up of 17 amino acids. V lost 2 bases and J 4 bases, leaving 21 bases between the germline ends. Germline lookup yields CDR1 SGHRS and CDR2 YFSETQ. CDR3: CASSLTGHLNGGYGYTF. The DNA of the CDR3 is TGCGCCAGCAGCTTAACGGGACACCTGAACGGAGGCTATGGCTACACCTTC.

This rearrangement joins TRBV10-1 to TRBJ1-1, with D possibly matching TRBD1 (5 bases). This CDR3 comprises 16 residues. Germline CDR1 and CDR2: WNHNN and SYGVQD (reference sequence). Trimming took off 0 bases at V and 5 bases at J, with 16 bases between the two ends. CDR3 DNA sequence: TGCGCCAGCAGTGAGTCGCGAGGGGCGCTCAGAACTGAAGCTTTCTTT. Its protein is CASSESRGALRTEAFF.

CDR3 protein: CASSSSLGADTQYF. DNA for the CDR3: TGTGCCAGCAGCTCCTCACTGGGGGCAGATACGCAGTATTTT. This chain links TRBV11-2 with TRBJ2-3; D is possibly TRBD1 or TRBD2 (5 bases each). The germline V and J ends were trimmed by 4 bases and 4 bases, with 12 bases remaining between them. The CDR3 runs to 14 residues. Per germline, CDR1 SGHAT and CDR2 FQNNGV.